Below are 14 T cell receptor beta chains sequenced from a single sample in a study of T-cell memory formation after mild COVID-19. MiXCR was run by TCRdb on the 5' RACE reads, yielding one entry per CDR3 protein. The data show roughly 340,000 distinct CDR3 sequences, around 20% seen once. Sequenced input: PBMCs or a T cell subset sorted from them (not recorded which). The receptors originated from a man aged 18 to 29 who had mild COVID-19 (a few samples of this study predate the infection). Cell type and time point are not known.

This clonotype was picked up many times. The V gene is TRBV20-1, the J gene TRBJ2-5, with TRBD2 identical over 12 bases. The CDR3 has 15 residues. The germline V gene encodes CDR1 DFQATT and CDR2 SNEGSKA (reference sequence). V trimming: 3 bases; J trimming: 1 base; junction bases outside the gene matches: 3. The CDR3 loop is CSASPSGGAQETQYF. CDR3 bases: TGCAGTGCTAGTCCTAGCGGGGGGGCCCAAGAGACCCAGTACTTC.

This clonotype appeared a few times. The chain carries TRBV5-6 and TRBJ1-2; TRBD1 is a possible D gene (6 bases). The CDR3 is 13 amino acids. Per germline, CDR1 SGHDT and CDR2 YYEEEE. Trimming removed 0 bases from V and 10 bases from J, with 13 bases in between. The CDR3: CASSLDRAHLYTF. In DNA, the CDR3 is TGTGCCAGCAGCTTGGACAGGGCCCACCTCTACACCTTC. Looking up the rest from reference TRBV5-6 and TRBJ1-2 gives the full variable domain: DAGVTQSPTHLIKTRGQQVTLRCSPKSGHDTVSWYQQALGQGPQFIFQYYEEEERQRGNFPDRFSGHQFPNYSSELNVNALLLGDSALYLCASSLDRAHLYTFGSGTRLTVV.

This rearrangement joins TRBV4-2 to TRBJ1-2; perhaps TRBD1 as D (6 bases). The V gene lost 8 bases and the J gene lost 6 bases, with 16 bases spanning the gap. Germline V gene data show CDR1 as LGHNA and CDR2 as YNFKEQ. This CDR3 is built from 13 residues. CDR3: CASGRGGIDGYTF. The CDR3, as DNA: TGTGCCAGCGGAAGAGGGGGGATCGATGGCTACACCTTC.

V gene TRBV12-3 or TRBV12-4 combines with J gene TRBJ2-4; no firm D call. CDR3 length: 15 residues. V was shortened by 2 bases and J by 0 bases, with 8 bases between the two germline ends. CDR3 DNA sequence: TGTGCCAGCAGTTTAAGGTGGTTAGCCAAAAACATTCAGTACTTC. Its translation: CASSLRWLAKNIQYF.

This clonotype was seen more than once but under ten times. The J gene is TRBJ2-7, the V gene TRBV9, with D perhaps assigned TRBD1 or TRBD2 (7 bases each). Germline CDR1 is SGDLS and CDR2 is YYNGEE. The CDR3 extends over 15 amino acids. Trimming removed 4 bases from V and 5 bases from J, with 19 bases in between. The CDR3 region is CASSSGGALSNEQYF. DNA for the CDR3: TGTGCCAGCAGCTCAGGGGGGGCCTTGAGCAACGAGCAGTACTTC.

This clonotype was picked up a small number of times. V is TRBV4-2 and J is TRBJ2-7; D may be TRBD2 (5 bases). The CDR3 has 15 residues. V shed 4 bases and J shed 5 bases, with 18 bases lying between them. Germline V gene lookup returns CDR1 LGHNA and CDR2 YNFKEQ. CDR3 residues: CASSPEFNRGDEQYF. DNA for the CDR3: TGTGCCAGCAGCCCAGAGTTTAACCGGGGAGACGAGCAGTACTTC.

The CDR3 protein is CASSFLSGYTGNTIYF. The DNA for the CDR3 is TGTGCCAGCAGCTTTCTTTCAGGGTACACTGGAAACACCATATATTTT. The chain employs TRBV7-6 and TRBJ1-3; a weak D match, TRBD1 (5 bases). The CDR3 runs 16 residues. The germline V gene has CDR1 SGHVS and CDR2 FNYEAQ. Trimming pared 3 bases from V and 2 bases from J, leaving 14 bases between.

As DNA, the CDR3 is TGTGCCAGCAGTTACGGTCTAGAGAACACCGGGGAGCTGTTTTTT. It codes for CASSYGLENTGELFF. The chain employs TRBV6-2 or TRBV6-3 and TRBJ2-2; D uncertain. V dropped 2 bases and J dropped 1 base, with 8 bases sitting between them. Germline V gives CDR1 MNHEY, CDR2 SVGEGT. The CDR3 is 15 amino acids.

The table lists this clonotype with a few counts. The chain is built from TRBV10-3 and TRBJ1-3; D not resolved. From germline, CDR1 is ENHRY and CDR2 SYGVKD. V was shortened by 0 bases and J by 10 bases, with 7 bases between the two germline ends. The CDR3 totals 12 residues. CDR3: CAISESTGTIYF. CDR3 in DNA: TGTGCCATCAGTGAGTCGACGGGGACCATATATTTT.

This clonotype was seen a handful of times. The chain is built from TRBV7-9 and TRBJ1-1; possible D gene TRBD1, 5 bases. From germline, CDR1 is SEHNR and CDR2 FQNEAQ (reference sequence). This CDR3 comprises 15 residues. Trimming removed 5 bases from V and 0 bases from J, with 13 bases in between. The CDR3 spells CASSTLGEMNTEAFF. In DNA, the CDR3 is TGTGCCAGCAGCACCTTAGGGGAAATGAACACTGAAGCTTTCTTT.

This chain links TRBV5-1 with TRBJ2-2, with 9 bases matching TRBD1. Unmatched junction bases numbered 4, after V lost 0 bases and J lost 1 base. The germline gives CDR1 SGHRS, CDR2 YFSETQ. The CDR3 contains 17 residues. The CDR3 loop reads CASSLGRGQGNTGELFF. DNA of the CDR3: TGCGCCAGCAGCTTGGGCCGGGGACAGGGGAACACCGGGGAGCTGTTTTTT.

The chain is built from TRBV10-3 and TRBJ2-7; D is undetermined. The CDR3 is made up of 14 amino acids. Germline V gene sequence: CDR1 ENHRY, CDR2 SYGVKD. V gave up 2 bases and J gave up 3 bases, with 11 bases separating them. The CDR3 spells CAISESLDGYEQYV. The CDR3 bases are TGTGCCATCAGTGAGAGTCTAGACGGCTACGAGCAGTACGTC.

The chain carries TRBV6-5 and TRBJ2-3, with D hard to call. V lost 7 bases and J lost 0, with 14 bases in between. Germline V gene data show CDR1 as MNHEY and CDR2 as SVGAGI. The CDR3 contains 15 residues. The CDR3 DNA follows: TGTGCCAGCACCGGGTCAGGTACTAGCACAGATACGCAGTATTTT. Its protein is CASTGSGTSTDTQYF.

This clonotype occurred a few times. The chain carries TRBV2 and TRBJ1-2; D call uncertain. Germline V gene data show CDR1 as SNHLY and CDR2 as FYNNEI. CDR3 size: 15 residues. The V gene lost 4 bases and the J gene lost 7 bases, with 19 bases spanning the gap. The CDR3 sequence is CASSARSGNLSGYTF. CDR3 sequence (DNA): TGTGCCAGCAGTGCCCGATCGGGGAACTTAAGTGGCTACACCTTC.